This is a list of T cell receptor beta chains from one sample in a study of human T cells and chemical hapten exposure. In TCRdb, the RACE reads were re-called with MiXCR into one record per CDR3 protein. Of roughly 70,000 distinct CDR3 sequences in the sample, over 7.5% were seen once. This sample comprised whole blood, obtained in connection with sensitization to the hapten diphenylcyclopropenone (DPC). The receptors come from a middle-aged woman with alopecia areata. Some clones in this sample may be carry-over from other donors' samples. The CDR3 runs from the conserved cysteine through the conserved F or W. Fields, in order: J gene, clone size, D gene, V gene, CDR3 protein, CDR3 DNA. The D gene is left open where the match is weak. Rows may omit the clone size; those that give it use once, few, many or a size class.

j_call: TRBJ2-5; clone_size: few; d_call: -; v_call: TRBV2; cdr3_aa: CASTWRGVQETQYF; cdr3_nt: TGTGCCAGCACTTGGCGGGGAGTCCAAGAGACCCAGTACTTC
j_call: TRBJ2-4; clone_size: many; d_call: -; v_call: TRBV4-3; cdr3_aa: CASSQDLRTAGNIQYF; cdr3_nt: TGCGCCAGCAGCCAAGATCTTAGGACCGCGGGAAACATTCAGTACTTC
j_call: TRBJ1-6; clone_size: -; d_call: -; v_call: TRBV6-5; cdr3_aa: CASNRRGSYNSPLHF; cdr3_nt: TGTGCCAGCAATAGACGGGGCTCCTATAATTCACCCCTCCACTTT
j_call: TRBJ2-3; clone_size: -; d_call: -; v_call: TRBV5-1; cdr3_aa: CASSSMGWAVLDTQYF; cdr3_nt: TGCGCCAGCAGCTCGATGGGGTGGGCCGTGTTGGATACGCAGTATTTT
j_call: TRBJ2-1; clone_size: many; d_call: -; v_call: TRBV19; cdr3_aa: CASSIVGGLDKGANEQFF; cdr3_nt: TGTGCCAGTAGTATAGTTGGCGGACTCGACAAAGGAGCCAATGAGCAGTTCTTC
j_call: TRBJ1-6; clone_size: -; d_call: -; v_call: TRBV28; cdr3_aa: CASGVPPGQSSYNSPLHF; cdr3_nt: TGTGCCAGCGGAGTGCCTCCGGGGCAGAGCTCCTATAATTCACCCCTCCACTTT
j_call: TRBJ2-7; clone_size: many; d_call: -; v_call: TRBV25-1; cdr3_aa: CASSETQGRSYEQYF; cdr3_nt: TGTGCCAGCAGTGAAACACAGGGACGATCCTACGAGCAGTACTTC
j_call: TRBJ2-3; clone_size: few; d_call: -; v_call: TRBV11-2; cdr3_aa: CASSLDRQYTDTQYF; cdr3_nt: TGTGCCAGCAGCTTAGATCGGCAGTACACAGATACGCAGTATTTT
j_call: TRBJ2-3; clone_size: few; d_call: -; v_call: TRBV19; cdr3_aa: CATLGHSTDTQYF; cdr3_nt: TGTGCCACCTTGGGTCATAGCACAGATACGCAGTATTTT
j_call: TRBJ2-1; clone_size: -; d_call: TRBD1; v_call: TRBV5-4; cdr3_aa: CASSLRVEQGSEQFF; cdr3_nt: TGTGCCAGCAGCTTGAGGGTCGAACAGGGGAGTGAGCAGTTCTTC
j_call: TRBJ1-2; clone_size: many; d_call: -; v_call: TRBV6-1; cdr3_aa: CASSEGYYGYTF; cdr3_nt: TGTGCCAGCAGTGAAGGATACTATGGCTACACCTTC
j_call: TRBJ1-6; clone_size: many; d_call: -; v_call: TRBV11-2; cdr3_aa: CASSQPSSPLHF; cdr3_nt: TGTGCCAGCAGCCAGCCATCTTCACCCCTCCACTTT
j_call: TRBJ2-5; clone_size: many; d_call: TRBD2; v_call: TRBV30; cdr3_aa: CAWGLAGRTQYF; cdr3_nt: TGTGCCTGGGGACTAGCGGGGAGGACCCAGTACTTC
j_call: TRBJ1-4; clone_size: many; d_call: -; v_call: TRBV4-3; cdr3_aa: CASSPRGNREDEKLFF; cdr3_nt: TGCGCCAGCAGCCCCCGAGGGAACAGGGAAGACGAAAAACTGTTTTTT
j_call: TRBJ2-2; clone_size: many; d_call: -; v_call: TRBV12-3/TRBV12-4; cdr3_aa: CASSPQALANTGELFF; cdr3_nt: TGTGCCAGCAGTCCACAGGCACTCGCGAACACCGGGGAGCTGTTTTTT
j_call: TRBJ2-7; clone_size: many; d_call: -; v_call: TRBV2; cdr3_aa: CASSEQGYEQYF; cdr3_nt: TGTGCCAGCAGTGAGCAGGGCTACGAGCAGTACTTC
j_call: TRBJ1-4; clone_size: many; d_call: TRBD1; v_call: TRBV20-1; cdr3_aa: CSARTGLTEKLFF; cdr3_nt: TGCAGTGCCCGGACAGGGCTTACTGAAAAACTGTTTTTT
j_call: TRBJ2-3; clone_size: -; d_call: -; v_call: TRBV7-2; cdr3_aa: CASSLNSAFTDTQYF; cdr3_nt: TGTGCCAGCAGCTTAAATTCGGCTTTCACAGATACGCAGTATTTT
j_call: TRBJ2-7; clone_size: many; d_call: TRBD1; v_call: TRBV5-1; cdr3_aa: CASSFGVGTGTYEQYF; cdr3_nt: TGCGCCAGCAGCTTCGGGGTCGGGACAGGGACGTACGAGCAGTACTTC
j_call: TRBJ1-1; clone_size: many; d_call: -; v_call: TRBV7-9; cdr3_aa: CASSFLRQPPEAFF; cdr3_nt: TGTGCCAGCAGCTTCCTCAGGCAACCACCTGAAGCTTTCTTT
j_call: TRBJ2-7; clone_size: -; d_call: TRBD1; v_call: TRBV28; cdr3_aa: CASSSGQGAEEQYF; cdr3_nt: TGTGCCAGCAGTTCAGGACAGGGGGCGGAAGAGCAGTACTTC
j_call: TRBJ1-1; clone_size: many; d_call: -; v_call: TRBV7-6; cdr3_aa: CASSRSPNTEAFF; cdr3_nt: TGTGCCAGCAGCCGTTCCCCGAACACTGAAGCTTTCTTT
j_call: TRBJ2-7; clone_size: many; d_call: -; v_call: TRBV6-1; cdr3_aa: CASSEPVGFSYEQYF; cdr3_nt: TGTGCCAGCAGTGAGCCTGTTGGGTTTTCCTACGAGCAGTACTTC
j_call: TRBJ1-1; clone_size: -; d_call: -; v_call: TRBV12-3/TRBV12-4; cdr3_aa: CASSPQRGKGMNTEAFF; cdr3_nt: TGTGCCAGCAGTCCCCAGAGGGGGAAAGGTATGAACACTGAAGCTTTCTTT
j_call: TRBJ2-3; clone_size: -; d_call: -; v_call: TRBV7-7; cdr3_aa: CASSLRDSPWDTQYF; cdr3_nt: TGTGCTAGCAGCTTAAGGGACTCCCCGTGGGATACGCAGTATTTT
j_call: TRBJ2-1; clone_size: many; d_call: -; v_call: TRBV5-1; cdr3_aa: CASSLGQENNEQFF; cdr3_nt: TGCGCCAGCAGCTTGGGGCAGGAGAACAATGAGCAGTTCTTC
j_call: TRBJ1-6; clone_size: -; d_call: -; v_call: TRBV4-3; cdr3_aa: CASSQGPQGLYNSPLHF; cdr3_nt: TGCGCCAGCAGCCAAGGTCCCCAGGGCCTTTATAATTCACCCCTCCACTTT
j_call: TRBJ1-6; clone_size: many; d_call: -; v_call: TRBV6-5; cdr3_aa: CASSLAGMDSPLHF; cdr3_nt: TGTGCCAGCAGTTTGGCCGGGATGGATTCACCCCTCCACTTT
j_call: TRBJ1-2; clone_size: few; d_call: -; v_call: TRBV6-2/TRBV6-3; cdr3_aa: CASSWNEGLAGKFGYTF; cdr3_nt: TGTGCCAGCAGTTGGAACGAGGGACTCGCCGGGAAGTTTGGCTACACCTTC
j_call: TRBJ1-5; clone_size: many; d_call: TRBD1; v_call: TRBV28; cdr3_aa: CASSTPFLRDRGIPNQPQHF; cdr3_nt: TGTGCCAGCAGTACTCCATTCTTAAGGGACAGGGGGATCCCTAATCAGCCCCAGCATTTT
j_call: TRBJ1-1; clone_size: few; d_call: TRBD1; v_call: TRBV6-2/TRBV6-3; cdr3_aa: CASSPGTGGRDTEAFF; cdr3_nt: TGTGCCAGCAGCCCCGGGACAGGGGGCCGAGACACTGAAGCTTTCTTT
j_call: TRBJ2-2; clone_size: many; d_call: -; v_call: TRBV28; cdr3_aa: CASSLLGGNTGELFF; cdr3_nt: TGTGCCAGCAGTTTATTGGGTGGGAATACCGGGGAGCTGTTTTTT
j_call: TRBJ1-2; clone_size: many; d_call: -; v_call: TRBV24-1; cdr3_aa: CATSDSPGLYGYTF; cdr3_nt: TGTGCCACCAGTGATTCCCCGGGCCTCTATGGCTACACCTTC
j_call: TRBJ1-6; clone_size: many; d_call: -; v_call: TRBV7-8; cdr3_aa: CASSLVWGGSSYNSPLHF; cdr3_nt: TGTGCCAGCAGCTTAGTCTGGGGTGGAAGCTCCTATAATTCACCCCTCCACTTT
j_call: TRBJ1-5; clone_size: many; d_call: -; v_call: TRBV15; cdr3_aa: CATSRDDRDQPQHF; cdr3_nt: TGTGCCACCAGCAGAGATGACAGAGATCAGCCCCAGCATTTT
j_call: TRBJ1-2; clone_size: many; d_call: -; v_call: TRBV5-5; cdr3_aa: CASSLVGRGNYGYTF; cdr3_nt: TGTGCCAGCAGCTTGGTCGGCAGGGGCAACTATGGCTACACCTTC
j_call: TRBJ1-1; clone_size: -; d_call: -; v_call: TRBV27; cdr3_aa: CASSRLTQGPTEAFF; cdr3_nt: TGTGCCAGCAGTCGTCTAACTCAGGGTCCCACTGAAGCTTTCTTT
j_call: TRBJ2-7; clone_size: -; d_call: -; v_call: TRBV6-2/TRBV6-3; cdr3_aa: CASSTPSGWPYEQYF; cdr3_nt: TGTGCCAGCAGTACCCCCAGCGGCTGGCCCTACGAGCAGTACTTC
j_call: TRBJ2-5; clone_size: many; d_call: -; v_call: TRBV21-1; cdr3_aa: CASSSERIRGEETQYF; cdr3_nt: TGTGCCAGCAGCAGCGAGAGGATAAGGGGGGAAGAGACCCAGTACTTC